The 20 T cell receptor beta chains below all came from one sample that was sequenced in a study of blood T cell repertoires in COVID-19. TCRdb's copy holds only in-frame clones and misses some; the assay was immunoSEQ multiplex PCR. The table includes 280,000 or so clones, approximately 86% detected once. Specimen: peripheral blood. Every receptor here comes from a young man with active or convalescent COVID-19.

The CDR3 region is CASAWTGVTEAFF. The CDR3 DNA is TGTGCCAGTGCATGGACAGGGGTCACTGAAGCTTTCTTT. This sequence joins TRBV19 and TRBJ1-1; 9 bases agree with TRBD1. From germline, CDR1 is LNHDA and CDR2 SQIVND (reference sequence). J gave up 4 bases and V 8 bases, and 5 bases lay outside the gene matches. The CDR3 is made up of 13 amino acids.

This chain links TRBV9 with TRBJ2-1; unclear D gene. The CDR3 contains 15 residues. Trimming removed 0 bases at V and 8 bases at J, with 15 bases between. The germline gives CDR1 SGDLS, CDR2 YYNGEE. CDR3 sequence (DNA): TGTGCCAGCAGCGTAGTGAGCCTTGTAAGCGATGAGCAGTTCTTC. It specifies CASSVVSLVSDEQFF.

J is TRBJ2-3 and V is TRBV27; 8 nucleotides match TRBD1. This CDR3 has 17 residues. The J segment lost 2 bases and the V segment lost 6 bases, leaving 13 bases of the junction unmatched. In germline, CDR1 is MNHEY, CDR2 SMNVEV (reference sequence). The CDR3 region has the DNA TGTGCCAGCAGAAAAAGGCCGTATCAGGGGGCCACAGATACGCAGTATTTT. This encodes CASRKRPYQGATDTQYF.

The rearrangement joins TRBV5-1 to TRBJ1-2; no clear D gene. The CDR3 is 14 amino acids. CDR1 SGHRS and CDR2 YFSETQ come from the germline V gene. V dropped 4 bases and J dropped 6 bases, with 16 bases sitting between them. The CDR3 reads CASSPGDLRDGYTF. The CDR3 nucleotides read TGCGCCAGCAGCCCGGGTGATCTGAGGGATGGCTACACCTTC.

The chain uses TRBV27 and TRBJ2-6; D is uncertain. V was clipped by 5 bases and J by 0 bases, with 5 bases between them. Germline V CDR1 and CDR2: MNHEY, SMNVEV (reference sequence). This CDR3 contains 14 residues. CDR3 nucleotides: TGTGCCAGCAGTGCGAGCTCTGGGGCCAACGTCCTGACTTTC. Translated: CASSASSGANVLTF. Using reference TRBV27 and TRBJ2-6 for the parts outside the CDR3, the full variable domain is EAQVTQNPRYLITVTGKKLTVTCSQNMNHEYMSWYRQDPGLGLRQIYYSMNVEVTDKGDVPEGYKVSRKEKRNFPLILESPSPNQTSLYFCASSASSGANVLTFGAGSRLTVL.

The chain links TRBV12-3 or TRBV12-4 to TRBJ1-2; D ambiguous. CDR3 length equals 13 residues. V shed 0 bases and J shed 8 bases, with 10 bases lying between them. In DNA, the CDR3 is TGTGCCAGCAGTTTAGCAGGAGAAAGGGGCTACACCTTC. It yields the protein CASSLAGERGYTF.

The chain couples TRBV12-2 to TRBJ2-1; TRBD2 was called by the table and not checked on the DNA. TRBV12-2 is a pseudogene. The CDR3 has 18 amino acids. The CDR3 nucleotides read TGTGCAAGTCGCTTAGTGGCCGTGGGGGGGTGGATGTACAATGAGCAGTTCTTC. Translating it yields CASRLVAVGGWMYNEQFF.

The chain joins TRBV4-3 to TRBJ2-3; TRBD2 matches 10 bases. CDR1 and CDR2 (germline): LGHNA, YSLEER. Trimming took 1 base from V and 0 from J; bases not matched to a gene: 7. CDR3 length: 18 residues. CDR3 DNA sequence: TGCGCCAGCAGCCAAGGGCTAGCGGGGGCCATTAGCACAGATACGCAGTATTTT. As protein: CASSQGLAGAISTDTQYF.

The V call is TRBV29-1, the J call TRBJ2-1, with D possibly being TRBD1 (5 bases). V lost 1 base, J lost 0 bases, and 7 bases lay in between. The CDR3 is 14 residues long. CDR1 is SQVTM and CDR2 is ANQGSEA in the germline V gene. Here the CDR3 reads CSVEGGRSYNEQFF. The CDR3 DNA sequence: TGCAGCGTTGAAGGGGGCCGCTCCTACAATGAGCAGTTCTTC.

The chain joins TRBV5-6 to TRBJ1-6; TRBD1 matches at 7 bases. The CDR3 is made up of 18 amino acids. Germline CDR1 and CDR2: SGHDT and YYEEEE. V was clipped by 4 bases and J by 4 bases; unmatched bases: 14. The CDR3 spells CASSPPTGRTRYNSPLHF. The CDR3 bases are TGTGCCAGCAGCCCTCCGACAGGGAGGACCCGGTATAATTCACCCCTCCACTTT.

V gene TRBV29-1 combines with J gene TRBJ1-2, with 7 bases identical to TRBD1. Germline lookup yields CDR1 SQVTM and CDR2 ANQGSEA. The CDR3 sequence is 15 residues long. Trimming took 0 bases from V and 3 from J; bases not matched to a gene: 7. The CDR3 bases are TGCAGCGTTGAAGAGCGAGACAGGGTGTACTATGGCTACACCTTC. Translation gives CSVEERDRVYYGYTF.

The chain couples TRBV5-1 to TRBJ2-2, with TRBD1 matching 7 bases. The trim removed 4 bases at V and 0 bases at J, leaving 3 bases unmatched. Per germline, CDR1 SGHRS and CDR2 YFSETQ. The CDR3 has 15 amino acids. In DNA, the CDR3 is TGCGCCAGCAGCGTCGGACAGGCGAACACCGGGGAGCTGTTTTTT. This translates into CASSVGQANTGELFF.

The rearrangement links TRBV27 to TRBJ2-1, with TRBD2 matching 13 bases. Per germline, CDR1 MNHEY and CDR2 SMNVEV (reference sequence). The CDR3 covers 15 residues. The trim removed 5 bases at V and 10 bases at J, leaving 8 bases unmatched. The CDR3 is CASSPGTSGVLEQFF. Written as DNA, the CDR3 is TGTGCCAGCAGTCCGGGGACTAGCGGGGTCTTAGAGCAGTTCTTC.

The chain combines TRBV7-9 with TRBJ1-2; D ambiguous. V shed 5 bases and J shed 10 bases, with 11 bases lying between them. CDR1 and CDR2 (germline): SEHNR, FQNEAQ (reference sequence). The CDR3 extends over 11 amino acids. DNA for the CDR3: TGTGCCAGCAGCGCCCTTGAGGTCTACACCTTC. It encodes CASSALEVYTF.

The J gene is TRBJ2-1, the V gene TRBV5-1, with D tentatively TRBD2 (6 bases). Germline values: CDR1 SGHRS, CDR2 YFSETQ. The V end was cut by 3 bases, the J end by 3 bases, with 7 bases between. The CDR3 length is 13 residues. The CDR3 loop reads CASSWDFYNEQFF. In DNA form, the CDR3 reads TGCGCCAGCAGCTGGGACTTCTACAATGAGCAGTTCTTC.

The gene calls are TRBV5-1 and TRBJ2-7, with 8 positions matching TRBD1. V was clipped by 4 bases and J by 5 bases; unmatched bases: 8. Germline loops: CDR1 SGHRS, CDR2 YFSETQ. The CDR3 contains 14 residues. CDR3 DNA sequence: TGCGCCAGCAGCCTCTCCGGGACAGGCGACGAGCAGTACTTC. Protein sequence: CASSLSGTGDEQYF.

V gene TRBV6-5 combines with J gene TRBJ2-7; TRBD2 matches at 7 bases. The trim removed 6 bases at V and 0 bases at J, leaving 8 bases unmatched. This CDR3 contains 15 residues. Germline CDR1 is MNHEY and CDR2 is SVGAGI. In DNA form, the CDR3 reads TGTGCCAGCAGGCTACTAGCGTCGAGCTCCTACGAGCAGTACTTC. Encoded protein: CASRLLASSSYEQYF.

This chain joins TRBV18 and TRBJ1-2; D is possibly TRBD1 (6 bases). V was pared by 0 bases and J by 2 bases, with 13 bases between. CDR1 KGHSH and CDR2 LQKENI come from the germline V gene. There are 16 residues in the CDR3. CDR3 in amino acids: CASSPPQGTSNYGYTF. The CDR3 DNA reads TGTGCCAGCTCACCACCCCAGGGGACCTCCAACTATGGCTACACCTTC.

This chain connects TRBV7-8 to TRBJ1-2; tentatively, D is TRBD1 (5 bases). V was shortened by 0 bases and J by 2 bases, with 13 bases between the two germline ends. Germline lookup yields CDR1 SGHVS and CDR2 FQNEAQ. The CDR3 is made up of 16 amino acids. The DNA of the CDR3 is TGTGCCAGCAGCTTAGCCGTTAATCCAGGGAACTATGGCTACACCTTC. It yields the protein CASSLAVNPGNYGYTF.

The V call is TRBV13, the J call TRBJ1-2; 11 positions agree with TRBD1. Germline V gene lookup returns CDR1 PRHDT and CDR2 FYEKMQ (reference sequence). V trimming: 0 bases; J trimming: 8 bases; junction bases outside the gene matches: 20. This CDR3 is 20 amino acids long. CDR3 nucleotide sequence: TGTGCCAGCAGCTTAGGCCGGGCCAGCGGACAGGGGGCTATTTTGCACGGCTACACCTTC. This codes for CASSLGRASGQGAILHGYTF.